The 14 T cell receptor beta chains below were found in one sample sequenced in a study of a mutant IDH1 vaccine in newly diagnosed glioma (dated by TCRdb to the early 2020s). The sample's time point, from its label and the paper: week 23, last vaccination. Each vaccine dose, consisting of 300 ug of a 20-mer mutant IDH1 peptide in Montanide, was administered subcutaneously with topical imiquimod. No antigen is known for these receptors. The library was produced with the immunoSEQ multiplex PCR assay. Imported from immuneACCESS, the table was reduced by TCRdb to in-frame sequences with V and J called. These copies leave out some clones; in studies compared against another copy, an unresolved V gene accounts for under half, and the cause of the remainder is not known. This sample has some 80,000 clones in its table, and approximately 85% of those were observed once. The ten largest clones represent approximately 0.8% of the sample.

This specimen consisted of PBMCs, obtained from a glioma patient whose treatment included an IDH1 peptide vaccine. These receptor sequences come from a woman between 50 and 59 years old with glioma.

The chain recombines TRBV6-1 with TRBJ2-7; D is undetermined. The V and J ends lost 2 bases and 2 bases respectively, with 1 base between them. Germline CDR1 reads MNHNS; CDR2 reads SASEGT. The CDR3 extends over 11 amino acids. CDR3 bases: TGTGCCAGCAGTGAACCCTACGAGCAGTACTTC. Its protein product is CASSEPYEQYF.

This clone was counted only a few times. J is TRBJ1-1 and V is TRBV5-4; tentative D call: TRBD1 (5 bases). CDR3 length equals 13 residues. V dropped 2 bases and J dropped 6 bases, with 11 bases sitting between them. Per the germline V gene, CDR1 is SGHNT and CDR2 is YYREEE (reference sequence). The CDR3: CASSFSSRAEAFF. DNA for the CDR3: TGTGCCAGCAGCTTTTCGTCCAGGGCTGAAGCTTTCTTT.

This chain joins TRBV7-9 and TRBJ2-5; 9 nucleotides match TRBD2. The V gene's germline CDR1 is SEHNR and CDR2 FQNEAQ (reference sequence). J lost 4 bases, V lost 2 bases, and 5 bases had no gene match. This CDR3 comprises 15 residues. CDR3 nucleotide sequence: TGTGCCAGCAGCTTAAGTAGCGGGAGTGGAGAGACCCAGTACTTC. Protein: CASSLSSGSGETQYF.

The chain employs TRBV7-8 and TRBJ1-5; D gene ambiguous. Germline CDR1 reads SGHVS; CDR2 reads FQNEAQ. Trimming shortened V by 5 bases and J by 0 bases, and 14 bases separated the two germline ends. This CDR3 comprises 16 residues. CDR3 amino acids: CASSPYLRVSNQPQHF. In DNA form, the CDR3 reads TGTGCCAGCAGCCCCTACTTGAGGGTTAGCAATCAGCCCCAGCATTTT.

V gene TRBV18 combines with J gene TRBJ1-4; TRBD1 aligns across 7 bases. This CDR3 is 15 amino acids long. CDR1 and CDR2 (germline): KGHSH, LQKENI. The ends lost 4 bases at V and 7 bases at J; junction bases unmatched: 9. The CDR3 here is CASSLTTGRSEKLFF. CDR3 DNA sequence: TGTGCCAGCTCACTCACGACAGGGCGCAGTGAAAAACTGTTTTTT.

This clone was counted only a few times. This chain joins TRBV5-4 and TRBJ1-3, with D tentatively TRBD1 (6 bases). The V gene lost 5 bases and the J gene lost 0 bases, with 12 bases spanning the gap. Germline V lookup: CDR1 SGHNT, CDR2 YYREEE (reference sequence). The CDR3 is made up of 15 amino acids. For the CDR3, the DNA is TGTGCCAGCAGTCCCGGGGGCTCCTCTGGAAACACCATATATTTT. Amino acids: CASSPGGSSGNTIYF.

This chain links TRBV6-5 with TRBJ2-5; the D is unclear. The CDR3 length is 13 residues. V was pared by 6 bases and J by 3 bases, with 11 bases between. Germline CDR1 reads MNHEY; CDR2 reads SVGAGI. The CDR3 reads CASRYPAEETQYF. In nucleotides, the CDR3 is TGTGCCAGCAGGTACCCAGCAGAAGAGACCCAGTACTTC.

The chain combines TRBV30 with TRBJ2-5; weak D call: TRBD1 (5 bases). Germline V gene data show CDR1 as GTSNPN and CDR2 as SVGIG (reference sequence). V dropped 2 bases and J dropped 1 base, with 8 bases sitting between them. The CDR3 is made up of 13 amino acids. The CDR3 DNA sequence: TGTGCCTGGAGTCAGGACATCCAAGAGACCCAGTACTTC. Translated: CAWSQDIQETQYF.

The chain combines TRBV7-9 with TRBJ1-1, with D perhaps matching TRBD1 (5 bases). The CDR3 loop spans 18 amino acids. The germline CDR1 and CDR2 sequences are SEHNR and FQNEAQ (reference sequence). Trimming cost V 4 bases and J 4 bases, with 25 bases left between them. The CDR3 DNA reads TGTGCCAGCAGCTCAGGACACCTAGAATGGGGAATGTTCACTGAAGCTTTCTTT. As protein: CASSSGHLEWGMFTEAFF.

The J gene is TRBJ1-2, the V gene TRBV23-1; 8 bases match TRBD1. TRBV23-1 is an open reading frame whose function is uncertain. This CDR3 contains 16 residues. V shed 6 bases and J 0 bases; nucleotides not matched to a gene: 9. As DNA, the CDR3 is TGCGCCAGCAGGAAGGGGCAGGGGGCCTCTAACTATGGCTACACCTTC. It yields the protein CASRKGQGASNYGYTF.

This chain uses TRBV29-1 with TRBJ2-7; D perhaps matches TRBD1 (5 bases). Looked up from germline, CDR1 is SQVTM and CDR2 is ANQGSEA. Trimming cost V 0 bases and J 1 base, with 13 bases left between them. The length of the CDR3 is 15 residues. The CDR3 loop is CSVEDPETESYEQYF. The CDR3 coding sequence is TGCAGCGTTGAAGATCCTGAGACAGAATCCTACGAGCAGTACTTC.

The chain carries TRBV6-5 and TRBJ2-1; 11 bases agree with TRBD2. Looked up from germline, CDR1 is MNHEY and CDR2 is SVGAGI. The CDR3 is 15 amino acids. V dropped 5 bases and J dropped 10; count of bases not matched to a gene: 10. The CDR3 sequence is CASSPTSGTFREQFF. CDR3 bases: TGTGCCAGCAGTCCGACTAGCGGGACCTTTCGGGAGCAGTTCTTC.

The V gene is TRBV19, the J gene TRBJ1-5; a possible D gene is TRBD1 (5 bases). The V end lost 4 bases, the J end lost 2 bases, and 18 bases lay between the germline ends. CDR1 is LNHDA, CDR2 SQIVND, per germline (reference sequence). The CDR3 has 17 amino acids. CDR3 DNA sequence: TGTGCCAGTAGTACCTTGTTCGGACAAGGCCGCAATCAGCCCCAGCATTTT. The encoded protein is CASSTLFGQGRNQPQHF.

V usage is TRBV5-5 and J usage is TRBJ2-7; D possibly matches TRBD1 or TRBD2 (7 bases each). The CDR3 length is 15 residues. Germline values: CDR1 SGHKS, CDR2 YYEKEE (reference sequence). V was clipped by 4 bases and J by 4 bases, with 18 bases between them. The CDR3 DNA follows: TGTGCCAGCAGCCCGGAACAGGGGAGGGGGTACGAGCAGTACTTC. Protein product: CASSPEQGRGYEQYF.